The 6 T cell receptor beta chains below all came from one sample that was sequenced in a study of blood T cells in healthy people across ages. Through a sample-barcoded 5' primer and a J-beta primer mix, a second PCR was run for about 6 to 11 cycles. TCRdb fed the 5' RACE reads into MiXCR, producing one record per CDR3 protein. The repertoire consists of hundreds of thousands of distinct CDR3 sequences, with roughly 64% occurring once and the leading ten covering 22%. Sequencing used blood. All receptors derive from a man aged 25 to 40 in good health.

CDR3 DNA: TGTGCCAGCAGCTTACGGGGGGGGGAAGAGGGCATTCAGTACTTC. Protein product: CASSLRGGEEGIQYF. The chain employs TRBV7-2 and TRBJ2-4, with TRBD2 identical over 8 bases. This CDR3 is built from 15 residues. Losses at the gene ends were 2 bases for V and 9 bases for J; bases not matched to a gene: 9. Germline CDR1 SGHTA, CDR2 FQGNSA.

The chain carries TRBV9 and TRBJ1-2, with D maybe TRBD1 (5 bases). V lost 3 bases and J lost 8, with 14 bases in between. The CDR3 covers 13 residues. CDR1 and CDR2 (germline): SGDLS, YYNGEE. The CDR3 loop reads CASSEGTVAGYTF. CDR3 DNA sequence: TGTGCCAGCAGCGAGGGGACCGTCGCGGGCTACACCTTC.

This clonotype was counted a single time. The chain couples TRBV20-1 to TRBJ2-7; no definite D call. With 1 base removed from V and 3 bases from J, the gap between germline ends came to 10 bases. This CDR3 comprises 13 residues. Looked up from germline, CDR1 is DFQATT and CDR2 is SNEGSKA (reference sequence). The CDR3 loop reads CSARVMTLYEQYF. The CDR3 DNA reads TGCAGTGCTAGAGTGATGACACTCTACGAGCAGTACTTC.

The J gene is TRBJ2-7, the V gene TRBV7-9; D gene uncertain. V lost 5 bases and J lost 0, with 8 bases in between. Germline assignment: CDR1 SEHNR and CDR2 FQNEAQ (reference sequence). CDR3 size: 13 residues. The CDR3: CASSTYTSYEQYF. As DNA, the CDR3 is TGTGCCAGCAGCACTTATACCTCCTACGAGCAGTACTTC.

The rearrangement links TRBV7-9 to TRBJ2-7, with 11 bases lining up with TRBD2. Germline CDR1 is SEHNR and CDR2 is FQNEAQ (reference sequence). Germline trimming cut 1 base from V and 0 bases from J; bases unmatched to any gene: 2. The CDR3 covers 16 residues. The CDR3: CASSLGTSGPSYEQYF. The CDR3, as DNA: TGTGCCAGCAGCTTAGGGACTAGCGGGCCCTCCTACGAGCAGTACTTC. Drawing the rest from reference TRBV7-9 and TRBJ2-7, the complete variable domain is DTGVSQNPRHKITKRGQNVTFRCDPISEHNRLYWYRQTLGQGPEFLTYFQNEAQLEKSRLLSDRFSAERPKGSFSTLEIQRTEQGDSAMYLCASSLGTSGPSYEQYFGPGTRLTVT.

V is TRBV7-2 and J is TRBJ2-6; the D gene is possibly TRBD1 (6 bases). The CDR3 has 15 amino acids. Germline lookup yields CDR1 SGHTA and CDR2 FQGNSA. V was cut by 4 bases and J by 2 bases, with 9 bases left in between. CDR3: CASSSRQAGANVLTF. The DNA for the CDR3 is TGTGCCAGCAGCTCCCGACAGGCTGGGGCCAACGTCCTGACTTTC.